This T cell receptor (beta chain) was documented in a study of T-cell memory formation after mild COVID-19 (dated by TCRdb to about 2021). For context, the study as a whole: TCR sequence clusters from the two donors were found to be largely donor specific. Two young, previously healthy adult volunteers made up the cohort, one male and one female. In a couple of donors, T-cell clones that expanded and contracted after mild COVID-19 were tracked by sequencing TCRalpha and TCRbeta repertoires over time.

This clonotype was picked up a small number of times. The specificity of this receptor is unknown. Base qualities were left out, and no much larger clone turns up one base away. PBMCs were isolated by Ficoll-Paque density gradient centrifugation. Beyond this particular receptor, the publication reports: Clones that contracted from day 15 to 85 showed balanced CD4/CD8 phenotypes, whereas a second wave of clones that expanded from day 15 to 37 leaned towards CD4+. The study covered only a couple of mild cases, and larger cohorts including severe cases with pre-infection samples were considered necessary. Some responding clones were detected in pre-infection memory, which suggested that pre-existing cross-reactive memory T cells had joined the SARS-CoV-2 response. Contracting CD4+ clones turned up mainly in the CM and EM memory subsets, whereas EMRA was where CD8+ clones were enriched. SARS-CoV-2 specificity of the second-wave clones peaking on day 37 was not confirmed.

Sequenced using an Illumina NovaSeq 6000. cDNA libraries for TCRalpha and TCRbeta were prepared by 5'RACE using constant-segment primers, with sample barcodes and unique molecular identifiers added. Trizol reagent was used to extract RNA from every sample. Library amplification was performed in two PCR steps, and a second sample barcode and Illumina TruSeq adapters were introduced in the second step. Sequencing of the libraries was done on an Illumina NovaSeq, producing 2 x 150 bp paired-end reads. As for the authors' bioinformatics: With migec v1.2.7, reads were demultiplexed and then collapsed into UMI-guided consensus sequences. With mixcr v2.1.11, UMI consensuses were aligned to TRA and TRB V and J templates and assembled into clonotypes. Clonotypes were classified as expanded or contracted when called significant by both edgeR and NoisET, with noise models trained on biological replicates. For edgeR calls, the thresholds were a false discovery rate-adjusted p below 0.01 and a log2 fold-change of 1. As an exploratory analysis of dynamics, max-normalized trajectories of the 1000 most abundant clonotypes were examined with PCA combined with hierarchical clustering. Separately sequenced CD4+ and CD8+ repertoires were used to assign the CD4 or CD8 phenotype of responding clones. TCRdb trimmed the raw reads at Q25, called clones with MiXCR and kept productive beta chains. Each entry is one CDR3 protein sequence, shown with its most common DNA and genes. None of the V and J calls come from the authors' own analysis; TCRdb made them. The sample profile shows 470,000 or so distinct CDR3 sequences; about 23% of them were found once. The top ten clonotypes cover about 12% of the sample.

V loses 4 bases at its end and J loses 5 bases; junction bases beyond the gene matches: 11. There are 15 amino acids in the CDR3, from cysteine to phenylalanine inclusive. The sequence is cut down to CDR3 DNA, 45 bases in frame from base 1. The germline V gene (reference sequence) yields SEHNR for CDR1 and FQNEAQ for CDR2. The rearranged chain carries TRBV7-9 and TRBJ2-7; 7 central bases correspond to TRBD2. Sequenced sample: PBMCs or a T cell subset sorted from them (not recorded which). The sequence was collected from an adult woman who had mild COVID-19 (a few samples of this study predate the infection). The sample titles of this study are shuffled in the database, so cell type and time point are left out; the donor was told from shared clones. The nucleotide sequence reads TGTGCCAGCAGCTCCACCAGCCGGGAGGCCCACGAGCAGTACTTC. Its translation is CASSSTSREAHEQYF.